One and the same sample provided the 12 T cell receptor beta chains below, sequenced in a study of T cell responses to AZD1222 COVID-19 vaccine. Sequencing was performed with immunoSEQ multiplex PCR; in TCRdb, only in-frame clones are kept and a portion is missing. In the table there are about 150,000 clones, 90% of which are singletons. The specimen comprised peripheral blood, sampled on day 0 of AZD1222 vaccination. The receptors were gathered from an adult in good health.

V and J are TRBV25-1 and TRBJ2-5; possibly TRBD2 for D (6 bases). Germline CDR1 reads MGHDK; CDR2 reads SYGVNS. There are 12 residues in the CDR3. Between the trimmed V and J ends, which lost 2 bases and 5 bases, there was a span of 6 bases. In DNA form, the CDR3 reads TGTGCCAGCAGTGAACGGGAGGAGACCCAGTACTTC. This translates into CASSEREETQYF.

The CDR3 DNA sequence: TGTGCCAGCAGTTCATGGGAAAAGGTCGCGACTGAAGCTTTCTTT. This translates into CASSSWEKVATEAFF. This sequence joins TRBV28 and TRBJ1-1; D is uncertain. The V gene lost 4 bases and the J gene lost 5 bases, with 17 bases spanning the gap. Germline V gene data show CDR1 as MDHEN and CDR2 as SYDVKM. The CDR3 is 15 residues long.

The chain combines TRBV4-2 with TRBJ1-5; 9 positions agree with TRBD1. CDR1 and CDR2 from the germline V gene are LGHNA and YNFKEQ. Trimming at V came to 0 bases and at J to 5 bases, leaving 2 bases not matched to a gene. The CDR3 contains 15 residues. CDR3 residues: CASSQDWDRDQPQHF. CDR3 bases: TGTGCCAGCAGCCAAGATTGGGACAGGGATCAGCCCCAGCATTTT.

This sequence joins TRBV27 and TRBJ2-7; D perhaps matches TRBD1 (6 bases). Germline CDR1 MNHEY, CDR2 SMNVEV (reference sequence). CDR3 size: 19 residues. Trimming removed 4 bases at V and 4 bases at J, with 29 bases between. DNA for the CDR3: TGTGCCAGCAGTTCAGGGGAAGTGGGATGGGGGACCATACCTTACGAGCAGTACTTC. Translating it yields CASSSGEVGWGTIPYEQYF.

The chain combines TRBV7-2 with TRBJ2-1; D possibly uses TRBD1 or TRBD2 (7 bases each). The germline V gene has CDR1 SGHTA and CDR2 FQGNSA. V dropped 5 bases and J dropped 9 bases, with 14 bases sitting between them. CDR3 length: 13 amino acids. CDR3 protein: CASSVTGEGEQFF. CDR3 nucleotides: TGTGCCAGCAGCGTTACAGGGGAGGGTGAGCAGTTCTTC. Full variable domain (outside the CDR3, taken from reference TRBV7-2 and TRBJ2-1): GAGVSQSPSNKVTEKGKDVELRCDPISGHTALYWYRQSLGQGLEFLIYFQGNSAPDKSGLPSDRFSAERTGGSVSTLTIQRTQQEDSAVYLCASSVTGEGEQFFGPGTRLTVL.

This clone was counted once. Germline and junction disagree at one end, which may indicate a read error. The rearrangement links TRBV5-8 to TRBJ1-5, with unresolved D. Germline V gene data show CDR1 as SGHTS and CDR2 as YDEGEE. The CDR3 contains 15 residues. The CDR3 nucleotides are TGTGCCAACAGCTTTCTGCGGCAGGACAATCAGCCCCAGCATTTT. Encoded protein: CANSFLRQDNQPQHF.

This chain uses TRBV28 with TRBJ1-1; TRBD1 might be the D (5 bases). The germline V gene has CDR1 MDHEN and CDR2 SYDVKM. V was shortened by 1 base and J by 8 bases, with 11 bases between the two germline ends. This CDR3 has 13 residues. CDR3 region: CASSLFLGVEAFF. The CDR3 DNA sequence: TGTGCCAGCAGTTTATTTCTAGGGGTCGAAGCTTTCTTT.

This chain links TRBV4-1 with TRBJ2-3; D gene unclear. Germline lookup yields CDR1 MGHRA and CDR2 YSYEKL. Trimming removed 3 bases at V and 0 bases at J, with 10 bases between. The CDR3 loop spans 15 amino acids. The CDR3 DNA follows: TGCGCCAGCAGCCAGATTGGCCGAAGCACAGATACGCAGTATTTT. Its translation is CASSQIGRSTDTQYF.

The chain uses TRBV7-6 and TRBJ2-3, with D tentatively TRBD2 (6 bases). CDR3 length: 16 residues. V gave up 1 base and J gave up 1 base, with 12 bases separating them. CDR1 SGHVS and CDR2 FNYEAQ come from the germline V gene. CDR3 amino acids: CASSLGTSIRTDTQYF. CDR3 sequence (DNA): TGTGCCAGCAGCTTAGGAACTAGCATCCGCACAGATACGCAGTATTTT. Supplemented by reference TRBV7-6 and TRBJ2-3, the full variable domain reads GAGVSQSPRYKVTKRGQDVALRCDPISGHVSLYWYRQALGQGPEFLTYFNYEAQQDKSGLPNDRFSAERPEGSISTLTIQRTEQRDSAMYRCASSLGTSIRTDTQYFGPGTRLTVL.

The V call is TRBV19, the J call TRBJ2-6; 8 bases agree with TRBD1. CDR1 and CDR2 from the germline V gene are LNHDA and SQIVND (reference sequence). The CDR3 loop spans 15 amino acids. Trimming removed 6 bases from V and 2 bases from J; junction bases left unmatched: 3. In DNA form, the CDR3 reads TGTGCCAGTAGCCGACAGGGGCCTGGGGCCAACGTCCTGACTTTC. Protein sequence: CASSRQGPGANVLTF.

The chain has TRBV5-1 and TRBJ2-7; 10 bases match TRBD2. V gave up 2 bases and J gave up 2 bases; unmatched junction bases: 7. Per the germline V gene, CDR1 is SGHRS and CDR2 is YFSETQ. The CDR3 spans 16 residues. For the CDR3, the DNA is TGCGCCAGCAGCTTTAGCGGGAGGACCTCCACCTACGAGCAGTACTTC. Encoded protein: CASSFSGRTSTYEQYF.

This sequence joins TRBV19 and TRBJ2-6; 7 positions match TRBD1. V shed 3 bases and J 1 base; nucleotides not matched to a gene: 6. This CDR3 has 17 amino acids. CDR1 is LNHDA, CDR2 SQIVND, per germline (reference sequence). This chain's CDR3 is CASSIEGAISGANVLTF. DNA for the CDR3: TGTGCCAGTAGTATTGAGGGGGCAATTTCTGGGGCCAACGTCCTGACTTTC.